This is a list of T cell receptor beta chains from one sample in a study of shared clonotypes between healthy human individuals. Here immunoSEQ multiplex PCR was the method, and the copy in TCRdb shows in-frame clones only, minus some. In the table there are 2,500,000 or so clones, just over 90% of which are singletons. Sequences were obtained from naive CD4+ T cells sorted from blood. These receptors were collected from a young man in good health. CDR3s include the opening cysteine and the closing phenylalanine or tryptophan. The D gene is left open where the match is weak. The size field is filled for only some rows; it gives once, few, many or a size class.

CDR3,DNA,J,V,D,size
CASSPGFDRGRYEQYF,TGCGCCAGCAGCCCCGGGTTCGACAGGGGGCGTTACGAGCAGTACTTC,TRBJ2-7,TRBV5-1,TRBD1,.
CASTNSGTSNEKLFF,TGCGCCAGCACTAACTCCGGGACCTCTAATGAAAAACTGTTTTTT,TRBJ1-4,TRBV5-1,.,.
CASRRTDTQYF,TGTGCCAGCAGACGCACAGATACGCAGTATTTT,TRBJ2-3,TRBV27,.,.
CASSTSGEGEQFF,TGTGCCAGCAGCACTAGCGGGGAGGGGGAGCAGTTCTTC,TRBJ2-1,TRBV7-6,TRBD2,.
CASSWGGQGNNQPQHF,TGTGCCAGCAGTTGGGGTGGACAGGGTAACAATCAGCCCCAGCATTTT,TRBJ1-5,TRBV28,TRBD1,.
CAWGQTNEKLFF,TGTGCCTGGGGGCAGACTAATGAAAAACTGTTTTTT,TRBJ1-4,TRBV30,.,few
CASSVTRDRASYEQYF,TGTGCCAGCAGTGTTACACGGGACAGGGCTTCCTACGAGCAGTACTTC,TRBJ2-7,TRBV28,TRBD1,.
CASTPQGAREKLFF,TGTGCCAGTACCCCCCAGGGAGCGCGGGAAAAACTGTTTTTT,TRBJ1-4,TRBV19,.,.
CASSYSTGRLSREAFF,TGTGCCAGCAGTTACTCTACAGGTCGCTTGAGCCGTGAAGCTTTCTTT,TRBJ1-1,TRBV6-6,.,.
CASSLALAGGPGETQYF,TGTGCCAGCAGCTTAGCGTTAGCGGGGGGGCCGGGAGAGACCCAGTACTTC,TRBJ2-5,TRBV7-9,TRBD2,.
CASSLGDRSNQPQHF,TGTGCCAGCAGCTTGGGGGACAGGAGCAATCAGCCCCAGCATTTT,TRBJ1-5,TRBV5-6,TRBD1,.
CASSDDGRLGTQYF,TGCGCCAGCAGCGACGATGGGCGCCTTGGGACCCAGTACTTC,TRBJ2-5,TRBV5-1,.,.
CASSAQGEAQYF,TGCGCCAGCAGCGCGCAGGGGGAGGCCCAGTACTTC,TRBJ2-5,TRBV5-1,.,.
CASSVALQNTGELFF,TGTGCCAGCAGCGTAGCTCTCCAGAACACCGGGGAGCTGTTTTTT,TRBJ2-2,TRBV9,.,once
CASVVQVDSPLHF,TGTGCCAGCGTTGTCCAAGTGGATTCACCCCTCCACTTT,TRBJ1-6,TRBV6-1,.,few
CASGLLNQGLEQFF,TGTGCTAGTGGTTTGCTAAACCAAGGCCTGGAGCAGTTCTTC,TRBJ2-1,TRBV12-5,.,once
CASNNWGSSYNEQFF,TGTGCCAGCAATAATTGGGGGAGCTCCTACAATGAGCAGTTCTTC,TRBJ2-1,TRBV27,.,.
CAWSPPRLNTGELFF,TGTGCCTGGAGTCCCCCTCGGTTAAACACCGGGGAGCTGTTTTTT,TRBJ2-2,TRBV30,.,.
CAWTVYREAFF,TGTGCCTGGACTGTTTACAGGGAAGCTTTCTTT,TRBJ1-1,TRBV30,.,few
CSALDSGEAFF,TGCAGTGCTTTGGACAGTGGGGAAGCTTTCTTT,TRBJ1-1,TRBV20-1,.,few
CASSSGLAGTTDTQYF,TGCGCCAGCAGCTCGGGACTAGCGGGGACCACAGATACGCAGTATTTT,TRBJ2-3,TRBV5-1,TRBD2,.
CASSWDRVVEKLFF,TGTGCCAGCAGCTGGGACAGGGTGGTTGAAAAACTGTTTTTT,TRBJ1-4,TRBV5-5,TRBD1,.
CASSPSGGAAREQYF,TGCGCCAGCAGTCCTAGCGGAGGGGCAGCTAGGGAGCAGTACTTC,TRBJ2-7,TRBV10-2,TRBD2,.
CASSEQGKNSPLHF,TGTGCCAGTAGTGAACAGGGGAAAAATTCACCCCTCCACTTT,TRBJ1-6,TRBV19,TRBD1,.
CASRLQSGGMGAFF,TGCGCCAGCAGACTACAGTCAGGGGGCATGGGAGCTTTCTTT,TRBJ1-1,TRBV5-1,TRBD1,.